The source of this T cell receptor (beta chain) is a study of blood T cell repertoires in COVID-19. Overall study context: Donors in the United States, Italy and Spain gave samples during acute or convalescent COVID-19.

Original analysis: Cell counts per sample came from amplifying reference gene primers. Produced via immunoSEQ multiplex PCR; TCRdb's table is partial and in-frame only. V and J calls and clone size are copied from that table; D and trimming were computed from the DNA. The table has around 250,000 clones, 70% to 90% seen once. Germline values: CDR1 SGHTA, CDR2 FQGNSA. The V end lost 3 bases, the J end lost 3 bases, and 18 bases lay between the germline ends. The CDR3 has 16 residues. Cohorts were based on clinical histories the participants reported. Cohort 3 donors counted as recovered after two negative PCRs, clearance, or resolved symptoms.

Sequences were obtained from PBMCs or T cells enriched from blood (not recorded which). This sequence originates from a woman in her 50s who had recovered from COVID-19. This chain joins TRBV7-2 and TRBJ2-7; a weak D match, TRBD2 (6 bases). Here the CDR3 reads CASSLRGASDRYEQYF. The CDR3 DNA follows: TGTGCCAGCAGCTTGCGGGGAGCTAGCGACCGCTACGAGCAGTACTTC.